A selection of T cell receptor beta chains follows, all from one sample in a study of shared clonotypes between healthy human individuals. This table comes from immunoSEQ multiplex PCR, and its TCRdb copy is limited to in-frame clones, with some not included. The sample includes over 1.5 million clones, under 99% of them seen just once. Sequences were obtained from naive CD4+ T cells sorted from blood. Receptors originate from a man in his thirties or forties in good health. Both conserved end residues are part of each CDR3. A D gene is named only where the DNA matches it firmly.

d_gene: TRBD2
v_gene: TRBV28
CDR3aa: CASKTPSGRYEQYF

d_gene: NA
v_gene: TRBV6-6
CDR3aa: CASRQGFSYEQYF

d_gene: TRBD1
v_gene: TRBV13
CDR3aa: CASSQRDSSYNQPQHF

d_gene: NA
v_gene: TRBV7-9
CDR3aa: CASSSRTTEVYEQYF

d_gene: TRBD2
v_gene: TRBV5-4
CDR3aa: CASSLAGLAGDEQFF

d_gene: TRBD1
v_gene: TRBV5-1
CDR3aa: CASSLATTGGNGYTF

d_gene: NA
v_gene: TRBV28
CDR3aa: CASSKGFTYEQYF

d_gene: TRBD2
v_gene: TRBV13
CDR3aa: CASSPQGGLREQYF

d_gene: NA
v_gene: TRBV10-3
CDR3aa: CAIRRTRARGRGTDTQYF

d_gene: TRBD2
v_gene: TRBV13
CDR3aa: CASSTNQDTGTSGPLSYNEQFF

d_gene: TRBD2
v_gene: TRBV10-3
CDR3aa: CAISEGTSGSTDTQYF

d_gene: NA
v_gene: TRBV10-3
CDR3aa: CAITETTGAGEQYF